The clone carrying this T cell receptor (beta chain) was seen more than once but under ten times. The antigen remains unidentified. This sample was taken from a study of shared clonotypes between healthy human individuals. CD8 cells regarded as naive lacked CD45RO, were positively chosen for CCR7, and omitted terminally differentiated effector memory CD45RA+ cells. Donors, without exception, were Caucasian adults residing in Nashville, Tennessee. Regarding the study as a whole: Apart from blood, nothing was sampled; tissue repertoires likely differ.

Samples underwent the assay at deep level. Original analysis: There were no quality scores in the junction-only immunoSEQ sequences, so filtering differed. Produced via immunoSEQ multiplex PCR; TCRdb's table is partial and in-frame only. Clone size and the V and J calls come from that table; the DNA yielded D and trimming. The table has 450,000 to 700,000 clones, less than 97% seen once. The length of the CDR3 is 15 residues. The V gene lost 2 bases and the J gene lost 7 bases, with 16 bases spanning the gap. CDR1 and CDR2 (germline): MNHNS, SASEGT. This TCR came from a woman aged 25-40 years in good health. The chain uses TRBV6-1 and TRBJ2-3; TRBD2 might be the D (6 bases). The sequencing input was naive CD8+ T cells sorted from blood. The CDR3 DNA follows: TGTGCCAGCAGTGAATTGATAGGGAGGTCAAATACGCAGTATTTT. This codes for CASSELIGRSNTQYF.